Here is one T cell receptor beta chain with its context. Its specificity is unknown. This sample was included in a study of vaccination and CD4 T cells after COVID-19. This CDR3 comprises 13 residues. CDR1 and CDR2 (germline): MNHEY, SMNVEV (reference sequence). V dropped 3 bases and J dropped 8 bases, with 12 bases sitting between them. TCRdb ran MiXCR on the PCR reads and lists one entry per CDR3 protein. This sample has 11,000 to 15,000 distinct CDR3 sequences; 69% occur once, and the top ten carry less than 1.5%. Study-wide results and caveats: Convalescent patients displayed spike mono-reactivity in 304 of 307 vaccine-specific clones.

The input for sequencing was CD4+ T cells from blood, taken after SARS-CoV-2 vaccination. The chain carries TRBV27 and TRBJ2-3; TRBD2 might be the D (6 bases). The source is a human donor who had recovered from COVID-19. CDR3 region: CASSFTTGGTQYF. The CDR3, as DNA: TGTGCCAGCAGTTTCACGACCGGGGGTACGCAGTATTTT.